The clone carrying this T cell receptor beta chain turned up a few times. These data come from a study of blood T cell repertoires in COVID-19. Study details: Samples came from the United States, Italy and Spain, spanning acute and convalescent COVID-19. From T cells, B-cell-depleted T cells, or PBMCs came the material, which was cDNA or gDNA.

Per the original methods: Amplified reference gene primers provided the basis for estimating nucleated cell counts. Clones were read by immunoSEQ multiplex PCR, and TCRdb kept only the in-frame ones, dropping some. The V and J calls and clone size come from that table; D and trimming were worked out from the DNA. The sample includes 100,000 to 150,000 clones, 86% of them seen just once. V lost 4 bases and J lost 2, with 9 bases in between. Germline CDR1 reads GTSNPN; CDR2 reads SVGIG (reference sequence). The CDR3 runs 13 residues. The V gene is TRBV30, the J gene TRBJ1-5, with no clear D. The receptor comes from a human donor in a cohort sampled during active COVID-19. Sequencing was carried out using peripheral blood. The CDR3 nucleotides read TGTGCCTGGAATATCCAGGGCAATCAGCCCCAGCATTTT. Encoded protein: CAWNIQGNQPQHF.